What follows is one TCR beta chain and its context. Antigen specificity is unknown. Time point indicated: patch test 3, about 24 weeks after DPC sensitization. Indicated treatment: therapeutic diphenylcyclopropenone sensitization with weekly scalp DPC. Unfractionated whole blood served as the source for total RNA extraction. In the authors' workflow: Sampled TCR counts reached a median of roughly 100,000 per sample, with values ranging from roughly 20,000 to 700,000. TCRdb ran MiXCR on the RACE reads and lists one entry per CDR3 protein. Clone size and V and J calls follow TCRdb, not the original study. The data show about 71,000 distinct CDR3 sequences, with roughly 11% seen just once and 1.4% held by the top ten. This record comes from a study of human T cells and chemical hapten exposure. Study-wide results and caveats: The number of TCRs over 1 in 1000 frequency stayed unchanged after DPC.

The CDR3 loop spans 17 amino acids. The TCR sequence derives from a woman in her fifties or sixties with alopecia areata. Some clones in this sample may be carry-over from other donors' samples. The chain combines TRBV21-1 with TRBJ2-7; the table's D call of TRBD2 was not tested on the DNA. TRBV21-1 is a listed pseudogene. The sample was whole blood, taken in connection with sensitization to the hapten diphenylcyclopropenone (DPC). The CDR3 region has the DNA TGTGCCAGCAGCAGCCGGTCGGCTAGCGACCGATCCTACGAGCAGTACTTC. As protein: CASSSRSASDRSYEQYF.